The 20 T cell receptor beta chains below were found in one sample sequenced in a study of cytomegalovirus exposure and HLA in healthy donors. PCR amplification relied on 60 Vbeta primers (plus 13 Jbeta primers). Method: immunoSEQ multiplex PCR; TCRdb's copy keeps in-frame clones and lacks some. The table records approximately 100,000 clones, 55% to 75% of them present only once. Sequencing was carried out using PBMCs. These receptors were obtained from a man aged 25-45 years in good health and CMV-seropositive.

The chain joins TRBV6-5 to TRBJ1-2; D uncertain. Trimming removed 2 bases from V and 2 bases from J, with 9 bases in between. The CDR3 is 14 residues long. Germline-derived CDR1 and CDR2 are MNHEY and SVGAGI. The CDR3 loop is CASSYNRRNYGYTF. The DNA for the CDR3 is TGTGCCAGCAGTTACAACAGAAGAAACTATGGCTACACCTTC.

Here the CDR3 DNA reads TGTGCCGGGGGCCAGTGGGACACCAGCTACGAGCAGTACTTC. Translating gives CAGGQWDTSYEQYF. This chain joins TRBV2 and TRBJ2-7; D may be TRBD1 (6 bases). Trimming pared 11 bases from V and 3 bases from J, leaving 20 bases between. Germline lookup yields CDR1 SNHLY and CDR2 FYNNEI. This CDR3 region has 14 residues.

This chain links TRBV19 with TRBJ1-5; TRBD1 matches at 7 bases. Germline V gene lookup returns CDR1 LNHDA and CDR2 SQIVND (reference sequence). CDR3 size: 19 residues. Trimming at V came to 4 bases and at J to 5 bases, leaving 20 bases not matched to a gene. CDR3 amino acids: CASSRYGPPSRGRDQPQHF. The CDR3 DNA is TGTGCCAGTAGTAGATATGGGCCCCCCTCAAGGGGGCGCGATCAGCCCCAGCATTTT.

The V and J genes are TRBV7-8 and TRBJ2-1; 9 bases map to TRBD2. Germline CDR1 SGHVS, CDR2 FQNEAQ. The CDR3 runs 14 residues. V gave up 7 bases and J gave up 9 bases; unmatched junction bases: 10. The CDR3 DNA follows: TGTGCCAGCACACCAAAGCGGGGGGCCTCTGAGCAGTTCTTC. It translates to CASTPKRGASEQFF. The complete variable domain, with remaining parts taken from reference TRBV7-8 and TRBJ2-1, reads GAGVSQSPRYKVAKRGQDVALRCDPISGHVSLFWYQQALGQGPEFLTYFQNEAQLDKSGLPSDRFFAERPEGSVSTLKIQRTQQEDSAVYLCASTPKRGASEQFFGPGTRLTVL.

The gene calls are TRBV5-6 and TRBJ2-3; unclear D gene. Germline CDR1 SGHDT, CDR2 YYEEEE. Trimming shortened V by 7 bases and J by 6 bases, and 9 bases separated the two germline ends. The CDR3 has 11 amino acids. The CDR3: CASAKFDTQYF. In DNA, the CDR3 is TGTGCCAGCGCTAAGTTTGATACGCAGTATTTT.

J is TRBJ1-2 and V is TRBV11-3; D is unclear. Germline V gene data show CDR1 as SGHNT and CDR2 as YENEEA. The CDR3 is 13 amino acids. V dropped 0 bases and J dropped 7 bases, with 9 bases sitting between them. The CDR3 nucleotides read TGTGCCAGCAGCTTAGATCTGGAGGGTGGCTACACCTTC. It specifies CASSLDLEGGYTF.

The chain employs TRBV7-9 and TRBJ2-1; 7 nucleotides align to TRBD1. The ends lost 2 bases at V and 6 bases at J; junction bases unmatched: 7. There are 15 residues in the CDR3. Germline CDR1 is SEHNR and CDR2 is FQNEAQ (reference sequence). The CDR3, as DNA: TGTGCCAGCAGCTTAACTGACAGGGCCGGCAATGAGCAGTTCTTC. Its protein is CASSLTDRAGNEQFF.

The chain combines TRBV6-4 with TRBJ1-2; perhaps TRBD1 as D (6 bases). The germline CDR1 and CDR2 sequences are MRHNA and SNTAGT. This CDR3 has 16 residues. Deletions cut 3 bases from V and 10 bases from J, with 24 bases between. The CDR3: CASSEHPSRGEGDYTF. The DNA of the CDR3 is TGTGCCAGCAGTGAGCACCCAAGCAGGGGCGAAGGGGACTACACCTTC.

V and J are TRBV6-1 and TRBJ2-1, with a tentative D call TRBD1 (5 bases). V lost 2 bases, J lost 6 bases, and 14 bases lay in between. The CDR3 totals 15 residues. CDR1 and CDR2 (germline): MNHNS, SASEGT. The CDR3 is CASSESIGHFNEQFF. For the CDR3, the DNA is TGTGCCAGCAGTGAATCTATCGGACATTTCAATGAGCAGTTCTTC.

The CDR3 is CATSLAGGPDTQYF. CDR3 coding DNA: TGTGCCACCAGCTTGGCGGGGGGGCCAGATACGCAGTATTTT. The chain has TRBV15 and TRBJ2-3; TRBD2 agrees at 9 bases. Looked up from germline, CDR1 is LNHNV and CDR2 is YYDKDF (reference sequence). Trimming took 5 bases from V and 4 from J; bases not matched to a gene: 4. This CDR3 comprises 14 residues.

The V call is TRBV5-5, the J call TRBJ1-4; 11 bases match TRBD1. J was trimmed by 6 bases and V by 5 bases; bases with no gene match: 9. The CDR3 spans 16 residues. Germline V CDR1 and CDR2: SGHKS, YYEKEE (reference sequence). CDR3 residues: CASSYGQGAIDEKLFF. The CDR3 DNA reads TGTGCCAGCAGTTACGGACAGGGGGCTATCGATGAAAAACTGTTTTTT.

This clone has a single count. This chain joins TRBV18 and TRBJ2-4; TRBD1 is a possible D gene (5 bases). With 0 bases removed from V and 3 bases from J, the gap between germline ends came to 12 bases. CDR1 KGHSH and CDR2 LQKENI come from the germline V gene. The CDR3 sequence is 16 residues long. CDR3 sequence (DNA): TGTGCCAGCTCACCACCTGCAGGGCTGGGCAAAAACATTCAGTACTTC. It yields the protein CASSPPAGLGKNIQYF.

In DNA form, the CDR3 reads TGCACCAGCAGCCGATCGAAGCAGGGAGGGAACAATGAGCAGTTCTTC. Translation gives CTSSRSKQGGNNEQFF. The chain combines TRBV1 with TRBJ2-1; TRBD2 was called by the table and not checked on the DNA. TRBV1 is a pseudogene. CDR3 size: 16 residues.

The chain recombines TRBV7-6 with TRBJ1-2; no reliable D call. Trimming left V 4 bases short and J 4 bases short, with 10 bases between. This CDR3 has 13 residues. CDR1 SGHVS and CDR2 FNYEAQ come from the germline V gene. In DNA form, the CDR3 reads TGTGCCAGCAGCTCGACTGCTCCCTATGGCTACACCTTC. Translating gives CASSSTAPYGYTF.

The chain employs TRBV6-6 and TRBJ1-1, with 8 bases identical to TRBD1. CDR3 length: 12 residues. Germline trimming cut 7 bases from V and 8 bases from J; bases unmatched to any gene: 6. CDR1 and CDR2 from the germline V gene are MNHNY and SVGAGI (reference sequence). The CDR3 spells CASISGGREAFF. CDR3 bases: TGTGCCAGCATCTCAGGGGGCAGAGAAGCTTTCTTT.

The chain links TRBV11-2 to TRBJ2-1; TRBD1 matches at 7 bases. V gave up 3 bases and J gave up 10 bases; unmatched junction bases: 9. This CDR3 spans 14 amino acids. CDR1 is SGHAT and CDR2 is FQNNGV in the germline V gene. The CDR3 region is CASSFYRGLGEQFF. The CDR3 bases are TGTGCCAGCAGCTTTTACAGGGGATTAGGAGAGCAGTTCTTC. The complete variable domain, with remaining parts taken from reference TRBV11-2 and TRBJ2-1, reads EAGVAQSPRYKIIEKRQSVAFWCNPISGHATLYWYQQILGQGPKLLIQFQNNGVVDDSQLPKDRFSAERLKGVDSTLKIQPAKLEDSAVYLCASSFYRGLGEQFFGPGTRLTVL.

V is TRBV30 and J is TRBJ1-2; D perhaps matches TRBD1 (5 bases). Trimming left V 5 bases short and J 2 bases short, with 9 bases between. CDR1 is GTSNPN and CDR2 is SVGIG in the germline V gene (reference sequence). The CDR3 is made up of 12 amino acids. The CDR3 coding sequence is TGTGCCTGGCACAGGATCAACTATGGCTACACCTTC. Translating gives CAWHRINYGYTF.

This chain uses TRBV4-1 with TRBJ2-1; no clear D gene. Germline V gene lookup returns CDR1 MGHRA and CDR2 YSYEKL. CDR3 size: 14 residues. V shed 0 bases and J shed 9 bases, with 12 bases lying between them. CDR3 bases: TGCGCCAGCAGCCAAGAGGGCCTCCACGTTGAGCAGTTCTTC. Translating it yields CASSQEGLHVEQFF.

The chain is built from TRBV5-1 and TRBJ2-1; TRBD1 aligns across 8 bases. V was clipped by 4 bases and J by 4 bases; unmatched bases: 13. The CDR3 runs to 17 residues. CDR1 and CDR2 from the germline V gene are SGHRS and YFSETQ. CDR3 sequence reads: CASSPDRALSVYNEQFF. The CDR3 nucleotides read TGCGCCAGCAGCCCGGACAGGGCCCTATCCGTATACAATGAGCAGTTCTTC.

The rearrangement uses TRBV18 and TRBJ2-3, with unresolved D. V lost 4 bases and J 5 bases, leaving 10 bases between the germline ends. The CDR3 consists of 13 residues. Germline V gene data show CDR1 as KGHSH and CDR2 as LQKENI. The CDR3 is CASSLRVVDTQYF. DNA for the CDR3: TGTGCCAGCTCACTTCGAGTGGTAGATACGCAGTATTTT.